Below, 13 T cell receptor beta chains from the same sample are listed, as sequenced in a study of CD8+ T cells in alopecia areata listed by TCRdb under 2018. Pooled mouse cutaneous lymph node cells were stained for CD4, CD8alpha, NKG2D, NKG2ACE and other markers and were then sorted on a BD Influx. The library was produced with the immunoSEQ multiplex PCR assay. RNA was extracted from all samples and reverse transcribed into cDNA as template for TCR sequencing. Held by TCRdb, this immuneACCESS table contains in-frame sequences only and omits some clones. Under half of the omission traces to an unresolved V gene where checked; the cause of the rest is unknown. The table notes 250,000 or so clones here, none of them singletons. The ten largest clones take up 0.9% to 1.5% of the sample. The sequencing sample was made of CD4+ T cells sorted from a lymph node. These receptors all stem from a C3H/HeJ mouse with alopecia areata. Mice of this strain bear MHC haplotype H2-k.

This clone was found a few times. These gene names are mouse names. The CDR3 end is not reached by the read, which stops 4 residues before it; the germline J gene fills it in. The chain is built from TRBV3 and TRBJ2-2; D may be TRBD1 (6 bases). V lost 4 bases, J lost 0 bases, and 12 bases lay in between. The length of the CDR3 is 16 residues. Germline lookup yields CDR1 SNHLY and CDR2 FYNGKV (reference sequence). The DNA read from the CDR3 is TGTGCCAGCAGCTCTTCCGGGACAACAAACACCGGG. As protein: CASSSSGTTNTG. The entire CDR3 sequence reads CASSSSGTTNTGQLYF.

Only a few counts were recorded for this clone. Gene names refer to mouse genes. With the read ending 3 residues before the CDR3 end, the germline J gene is used to fill in that end. The chain employs TRBV5 and TRBJ1-6; tentatively, D is TRBD1 (5 bases). TRBJ1-6 is designated an ORF whose function remains uncertain. V shed 4 bases and J shed 4 bases, with 8 bases lying between them. Per germline, CDR1 LGHNA and CDR2 YNLKQL (reference sequence). The CDR3 sequence is 14 residues long. CDR3 bases read: TGTGCCAGCAGCCTCGACAGATATAATTCGCCC. The encoded protein is CASSLDRYNSP. The full CDR3 protein is CASSLDRYNSPLYF.

This clone was seen only a few times. The gene names given are mouse names. The CDR3 goes on 4 residues after the read ends, and that part is filled in from the germline J gene. The chain carries TRBV13-1 and TRBJ1-2, with TRBD1 as a possible D gene (6 bases). Germline V gene sequence: CDR1 NSHNY, CDR2 SYGAGN. V was pared by 3 bases and J by 0 bases, with 9 bases between. There are 14 residues in the CDR3. The covered CDR3 bases are TGTGCCAGCAGTGCCTCAGGGGCAAACTCC. Encoded protein: CASSASGANS. The full CDR3 reads CASSASGANSDYTF.

Concerning this clone itself: Mouse gene names apply. The read gets to within 4 residues of the CDR3 end, and the germline J gene fills in the rest. The chain links TRBV19 to TRBJ2-7; 7 positions match TRBD1. V was clipped by 2 bases and J by 2 bases; unmatched bases: 4. The CDR3 totals 14 residues. In germline, CDR1 is FNHDT, CDR2 SITEND (reference sequence). The CDR3 spells CASSMPQGAYEQYF. The DNA read from the CDR3 is TGTGCCAGCAGTATGCCCCAGGGGGCCTAT.

Concerning this clone itself: Gene and germline names: mouse. Read sequence stops 4 residues before the CDR3 end, and the germline J gene provides the missing end. The genes are TRBV19 and TRBJ2-7; 9 nucleotides match TRBD2. CDR3 size: 14 residues. The germline V gene encodes CDR1 FNHDT and CDR2 SITEND (reference sequence). Trimming cost V 6 bases and J 0 bases; bases outside gene matches: 4. The CDR3 bases that were read are TGTGCCAGCAACGACTGGGGGACCTCCTAT. Its translation is CASNDWGTSY. The whole CDR3 protein reads CASNDWGTSYEQYF. The variable domain in full, with the rest retrieved from reference TRBV19 and TRBJ2-7, is GGIITQTPKFLIGQEGQKLTLKCQQNFNHDTMYWYRQDSGKGLRLIYYSITENDLQKGDLSEGYDASREKKSSFSLTVTSAQKNEMAVFLCASNDWGTSYEQYFGPGTRLTVL.

This clone was detected many times. The gene names here belong to mouse. The read gets to within 4 residues of the CDR3 end, and the germline J gene fills in the rest. Other DNA sequences in the same sample also yield this CDR3. This chain connects TRBV1 to TRBJ2-2; 10 nucleotides align to TRBD1. Germline values: CDR1 NSQYPW, CDR2 LRSPGD (reference sequence). J lost 1 base, V lost 4 bases, and 0 bases had no gene match. The CDR3 contains 15 residues. This CDR3 is CTCSGTGGNTGQLYF. The covered CDR3 bases are TGCACCTGCAGTGGGACAGGGGGAAACACCGGG.

The sample holds a few counts of this clone. Genes and germline are mouse. The CDR3 spells CASGDARDRGNTLYF. CDR3 bases read: TGTGCCAGCGGTGATGCAAGGGACAGGGGGAAC. The gene calls are TRBV13-2 and TRBJ2-4, with TRBD1 matching over 11 bases. The sequenced fragment ends 4 residues before the CDR3 boundary, so the rest is inferred from the germline J gene. The CDR3 consists of 15 residues. Per the germline V gene, CDR1 is NNHNN and CDR2 is SYGAGS (reference sequence).

About this clone: The gene names here belong to mouse. Read data end 4 residues before the CDR3 end; the end is taken from the germline J gene. The rearrangement links TRBV5 to TRBJ2-7; the D gene is possibly TRBD2 (7 bases). V was trimmed by 0 bases and J by 1 base, leaving 13 bases between them. This CDR3 comprises 16 residues. CDR1 is LGHNA, CDR2 YNLKQL, per germline (reference sequence). CDR3 DNA (partial): TGTGCCAGCAGCCAAGAGAGAGGGGGGGGTTCCTAT. This sequence encodes CASSQERGGGSY. The complete CDR3 reads CASSQERGGGSYEQYF.

Notes on this clone: Gene labels here are mouse ones. At the DNA level, this CDR3 is encoded by other sequences in the same sample as well. CDR3 bases read: TGTGCCAGCAGCCAAGAACAGGGAGCAAACTCC. Its protein product is CASSQEQGANS. The entire CDR3 is CASSQEQGANSDYTF. This chain connects TRBV5 to TRBJ1-2; D possibly corresponds to TRBD1 (6 bases). The read terminates 4 residues ahead of where the CDR3 ends, so the germline J gene completes it. V shed 0 bases and J shed 0 bases, with 8 bases lying between them. The CDR3 is 15 amino acids. CDR1 LGHNA and CDR2 YNLKQL come from the germline V gene (reference sequence).

This clone was observed a few times. All gene names here are mouse names. The CDR3 region is CASSDWGGAGAETLYF. CDR3 DNA (partial): TGTGCCAGCAGTGATTGGGGGGGCGCTGGTGCAGAA. The chain uses TRBV13-1 and TRBJ2-3; 9 bases are a match to TRBD2. Coverage ceases 4 residues before the CDR3 finishes, and the germline J gene fills in the end. Losses at the gene ends were 1 base for V and 1 base for J; bases not matched to a gene: 4. Germline CDR1 is NSHNY and CDR2 is SYGAGN. The CDR3 extends over 16 amino acids.

This clone was detected only a few times. Gene labels here are mouse ones. The DNA ends 3 residues before the CDR3 does, and the rest of the CDR3 is filled in from the germline J gene. Other DNA sequences of this sample code for an identical CDR3. The J gene is TRBJ1-6, the V gene TRBV5, with 7 bases matching TRBD1. TRBJ1-6 is an ORF; its function is uncertain. Germline V gene data show CDR1 as LGHNA and CDR2 as YNLKQL (reference sequence). The J segment lost 7 bases and the V segment lost 4 bases, leaving 4 bases of the junction unmatched. The CDR3 extends over 14 amino acids. CDR3 in amino acids: CASSRDRGNSPLYF. The covered CDR3 bases are TGTGCCAGCAGCCGGGACAGAGGAAATTCGCCC.

As regards this clone: Genes and germline are mouse. The read finishes 4 residues shy of the CDR3 end, and the germline J gene is used to complete it. The chain employs TRBV29 and TRBJ1-4, with D possibly TRBD1 on 5 matching bases. Trimming took 3 bases from V and 6 from J, leaving 8 bases between them. CDR1 is MSHET, CDR2 SYDVDS, per germline. The CDR3 sequence is 13 residues long. CDR3 region: CASSLGRDERLFF. The DNA read from the CDR3 is TGTGCTAGCAGTTTGGGCAGGGACGAA.

This clone came up many times. The gene symbols are mouse symbols. The read ends 4 residues shy of where the CDR3 ends; the end is completed using the germline J gene. The chain has TRBV13-1 and TRBJ1-1, with 12 bases matching TRBD1. CDR1 is NSHNY, CDR2 SYGAGN, per germline. The CDR3 sequence is 16 residues long. Incomplete CDR3 DNA: TGTGCCAGCAGTGCCGCCGGGACAGGGGGCCGGACA. Its translation: CASSAAGTGGRT. The CDR3 in its entirety is CASSAAGTGGRTEVFF.